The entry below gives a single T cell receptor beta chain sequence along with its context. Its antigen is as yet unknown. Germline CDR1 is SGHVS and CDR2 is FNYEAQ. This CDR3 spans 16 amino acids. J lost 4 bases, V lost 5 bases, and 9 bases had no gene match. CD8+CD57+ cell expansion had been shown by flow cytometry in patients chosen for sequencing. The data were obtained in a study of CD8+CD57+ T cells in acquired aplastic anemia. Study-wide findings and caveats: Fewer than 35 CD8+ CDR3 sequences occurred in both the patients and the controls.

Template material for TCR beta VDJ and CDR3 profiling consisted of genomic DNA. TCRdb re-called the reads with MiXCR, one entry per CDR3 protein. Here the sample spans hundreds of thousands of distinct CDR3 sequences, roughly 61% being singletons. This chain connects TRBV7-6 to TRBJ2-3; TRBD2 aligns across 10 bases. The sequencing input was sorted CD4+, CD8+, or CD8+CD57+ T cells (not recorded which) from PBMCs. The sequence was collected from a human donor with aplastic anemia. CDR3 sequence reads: CASSRRAGGEADTQYF. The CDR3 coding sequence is TGTGCCAGCAGCCGGAGAGCGGGGGGGGAGGCAGATACGCAGTATTTT.